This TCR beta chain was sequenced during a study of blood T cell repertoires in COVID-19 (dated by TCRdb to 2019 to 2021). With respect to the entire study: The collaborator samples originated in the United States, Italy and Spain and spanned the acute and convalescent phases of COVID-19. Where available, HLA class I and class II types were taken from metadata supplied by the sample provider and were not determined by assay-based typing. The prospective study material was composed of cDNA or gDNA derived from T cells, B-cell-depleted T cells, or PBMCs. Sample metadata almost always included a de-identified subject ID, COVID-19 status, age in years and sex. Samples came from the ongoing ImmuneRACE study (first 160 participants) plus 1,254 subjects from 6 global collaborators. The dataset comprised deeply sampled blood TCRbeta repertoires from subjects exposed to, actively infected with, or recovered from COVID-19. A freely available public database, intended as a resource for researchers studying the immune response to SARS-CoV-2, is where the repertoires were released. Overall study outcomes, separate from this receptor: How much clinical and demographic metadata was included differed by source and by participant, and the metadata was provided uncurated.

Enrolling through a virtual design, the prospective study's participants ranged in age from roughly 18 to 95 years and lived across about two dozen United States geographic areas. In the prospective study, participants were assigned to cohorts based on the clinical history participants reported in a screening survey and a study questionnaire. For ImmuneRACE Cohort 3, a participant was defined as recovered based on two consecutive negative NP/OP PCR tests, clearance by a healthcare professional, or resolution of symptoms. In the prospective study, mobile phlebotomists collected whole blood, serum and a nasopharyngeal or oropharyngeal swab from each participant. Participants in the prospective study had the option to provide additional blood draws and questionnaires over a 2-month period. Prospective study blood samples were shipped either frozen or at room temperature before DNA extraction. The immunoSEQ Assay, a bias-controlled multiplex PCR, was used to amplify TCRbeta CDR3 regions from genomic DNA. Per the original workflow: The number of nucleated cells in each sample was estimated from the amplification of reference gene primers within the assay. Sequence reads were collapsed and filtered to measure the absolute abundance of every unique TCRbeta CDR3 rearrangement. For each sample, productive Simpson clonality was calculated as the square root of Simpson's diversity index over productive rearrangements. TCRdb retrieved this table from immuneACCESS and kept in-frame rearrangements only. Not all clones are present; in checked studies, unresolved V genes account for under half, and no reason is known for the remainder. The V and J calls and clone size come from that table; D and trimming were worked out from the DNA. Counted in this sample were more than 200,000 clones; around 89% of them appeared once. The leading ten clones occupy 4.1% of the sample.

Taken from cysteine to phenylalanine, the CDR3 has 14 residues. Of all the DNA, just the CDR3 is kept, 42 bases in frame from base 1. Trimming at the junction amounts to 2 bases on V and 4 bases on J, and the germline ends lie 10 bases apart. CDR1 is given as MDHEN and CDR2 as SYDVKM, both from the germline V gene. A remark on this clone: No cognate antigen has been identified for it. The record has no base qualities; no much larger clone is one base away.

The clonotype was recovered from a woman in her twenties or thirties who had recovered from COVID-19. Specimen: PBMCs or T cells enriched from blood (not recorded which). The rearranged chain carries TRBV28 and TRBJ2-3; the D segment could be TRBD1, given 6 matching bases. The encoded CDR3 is CASSLPAGADTQYF. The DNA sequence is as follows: TGTGCCAGCAGTTTACCGGCAGGGGCAGATACGCAGTATTTT.